The clone carrying this T cell receptor beta chain occurred many times. Active ophthalmopathy (CAS at least 3, NOSPECS at least 4), lasting under 3 months. Orbital computed tomography and thyroid ultrasound, along with TRAb, serum thyroxine and clinical symptoms, underpinned diagnosis. The study amplified TCR beta CDR3 regions using RNA transcripts. First-round RT-PCR relied on HTBI primers, and a second-round multiplex PCR came next. TCRdb re-called the multiplex PCR reads with MiXCR, one entry per CDR3 protein. The sample records 200,000 to 250,000 distinct CDR3 sequences, roughly 27% being singletons. This sample stems from a study of Graves' ophthalmopathy and Graves' hyperthyroidism. This CDR3 spans 13 amino acids. Per the germline V gene, CDR1 is LNHDA and CDR2 is SQIVND (reference sequence). Trimming took 4 bases from V and 10 from J; bases not matched to a gene: 6.

The chain links TRBV19 to TRBJ2-7; 11 bases agree with TRBD2. This TCR came from a man in his fifties or sixties with Graves' ophthalmopathy. Sequencing was carried out using peripheral blood. Here the CDR3 DNA reads TGTGCCAGTAGTAGTACTAGCGGGAGCCGTCAGTACTTC. Translating gives CASSSTSGSRQYF.